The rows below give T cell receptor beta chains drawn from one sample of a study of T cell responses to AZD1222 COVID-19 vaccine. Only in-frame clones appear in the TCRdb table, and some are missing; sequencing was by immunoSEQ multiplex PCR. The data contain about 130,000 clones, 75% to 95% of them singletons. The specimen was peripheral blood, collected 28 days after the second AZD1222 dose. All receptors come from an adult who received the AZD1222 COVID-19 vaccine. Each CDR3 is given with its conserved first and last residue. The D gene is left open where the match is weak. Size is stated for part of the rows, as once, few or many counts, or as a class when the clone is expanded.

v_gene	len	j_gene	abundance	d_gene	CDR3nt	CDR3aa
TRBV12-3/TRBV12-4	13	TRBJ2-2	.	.	TGTGCCAGCAGTTTTACGATAGCCCAGTGGCTGTTTTTT	CASSFTIAQWLFF
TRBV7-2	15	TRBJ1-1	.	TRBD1	TGTGCCAGCAGCGTCACAGGGGGTTCGAACACTGAAGCTTTCTTT	CASSVTGGSNTEAFF
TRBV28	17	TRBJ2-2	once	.	TGTGCCAGCAGTTTGACTGGGGCAGGGGTAAGGACCGGGGAGCTGTTTTTT	CASSLTGAGVRTGELFF
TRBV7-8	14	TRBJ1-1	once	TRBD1	TGTGCCAGCAGCTTCCAACAGGGGCCTGATGAAGCTTTCTTT	CASSFQQGPDEAFF
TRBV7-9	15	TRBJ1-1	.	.	TGTGCCAGCAGCCCCTCCGGGACCCTGAACACTGAAGCTTTCTTT	CASSPSGTLNTEAFF
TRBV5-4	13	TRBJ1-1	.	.	TGTGCCAGCAGCTTGAACCCCCCCGGAAAAGCTTTCTTT	CASSLNPPGKAFF
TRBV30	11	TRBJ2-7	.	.	TGTGCCTGGAGTGTTAAGGACGAGCAGTACTTC	CAWSVKDEQYF
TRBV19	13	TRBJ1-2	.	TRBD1	TGTGCCAGTAGTCTTTCAGGGGGATATGGCTACACCTTC	CASSLSGGYGYTF
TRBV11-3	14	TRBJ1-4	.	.	TGTGCCAGCAGCTCCCCAGGGTTTAATGAAAAACTGTTTTTT	CASSSPGFNEKLFF
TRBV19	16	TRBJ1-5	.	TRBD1	TGTGCCAGTAGTATAAACGACAGGGGCATCAATCAGCCCCAGCATTTT	CASSINDRGINQPQHF
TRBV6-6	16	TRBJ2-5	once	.	TGTGCCAGCAGTCCATGGGGGCAGGTCCAACAAGAGACCCAGTACTTC	CASSPWGQVQQETQYF
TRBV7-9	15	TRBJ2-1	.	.	TGTGCCAGCAGCCAACAGGGAATGGTCTACAATGAGCAGTTCTTC	CASSQQGMVYNEQFF
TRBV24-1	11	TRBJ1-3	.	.	TGTGCCACCAGTGAGGGAAACACCATATATTTT	CATSEGNTIYF
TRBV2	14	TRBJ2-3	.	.	TGTGCCAGCAGAAACTTCTGGGGCACAGATACGCAGTATTTT	CASRNFWGTDTQYF
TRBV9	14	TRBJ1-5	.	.	TGTGCCAGCAGCGCGACAGATATTGGTCAGCCCCAGCATTTT	CASSATDIGQPQHF
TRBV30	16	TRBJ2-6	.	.	TGTGCCCCAAAGGGACATCGCCCATCTGGGGCCAACGTCCTGACTTTC	CAPKGHRPSGANVLTF
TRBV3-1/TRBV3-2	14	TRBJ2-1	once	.	TGTGCCAGCAGCCAAGTTGGTAGAGGGGACGAGCAGTTCTTC	CASSQVGRGDEQFF
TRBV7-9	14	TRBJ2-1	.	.	TGTGCCAGCAGCATATGGAAGGGGTACAATGAGCAGTTCTTC	CASSIWKGYNEQFF
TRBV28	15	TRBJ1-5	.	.	TGTGCCAGCTGCTGGGGGGCGGAGGGCAATCAGCCCCAGCATTTT	CASCWGAEGNQPQHF
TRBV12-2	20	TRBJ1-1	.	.	TGTGCAAGTCGCTTAGAATATCTAAGGACAGGGGGCGTAACAAACACTGAAGCTTTCTTT	CASRLEYLRTGGVTNTEAFF
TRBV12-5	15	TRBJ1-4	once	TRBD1	TGTGCTAGTGGTTGGCAGGGGGCAGATAATGAAAAACTGTTTTTT	CASGWQGADNEKLFF
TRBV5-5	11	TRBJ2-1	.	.	TGTGCCAGCAGCGCGTACAATGAGCAGTTCTTC	CASSAYNEQFF
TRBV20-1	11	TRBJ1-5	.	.	TGCAGTGCTACCCCAGCCGGGACTCAGCATTTT	CSATPAGTQHF
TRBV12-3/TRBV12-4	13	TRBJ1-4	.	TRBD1	TGTGCCAGAACAGGGGAAACTAATGAAAAACTGTTTTTT	CARTGETNEKLFF
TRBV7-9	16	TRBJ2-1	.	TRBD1	TGTGCCAGCAGCTTAGGGGCCGGGACAGGGTTAAATGAGCAGTTCTTC	CASSLGAGTGLNEQFF
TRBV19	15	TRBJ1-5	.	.	TGTGCCAGTAGTCTGCTTGGGAATGGGGGTCAGCCCCAGCATTTT	CASSLLGNGGQPQHF
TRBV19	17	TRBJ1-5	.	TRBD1	TGTGCCAGTAGCCTTGGGACAGGGCCCATGTTCAATCAGCCCCAGCATTTT	CASSLGTGPMFNQPQHF
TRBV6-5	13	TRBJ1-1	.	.	TGTGCCAGCAGTTACCGTGGACACGCTGAAGCTTTCTTT	CASSYRGHAEAFF
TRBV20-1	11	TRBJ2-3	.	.	TGCAGTGCTAGTTCGAGAGATACGCAGTATTTT	CSASSRDTQYF
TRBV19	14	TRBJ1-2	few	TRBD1	TGTGCCAGTTCCCCAGCCGGACAGGGGAGTGGCTACACCTTC	CASSPAGQGSGYTF
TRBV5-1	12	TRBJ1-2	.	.	TGCGCCAGCAGCATACAGGGCGGTGGCTACACCTTC	CASSIQGGGYTF
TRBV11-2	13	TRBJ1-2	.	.	TGTGCCAGCAGCTTAGGGATTAGCTATGGCTACACCTTC	CASSLGISYGYTF
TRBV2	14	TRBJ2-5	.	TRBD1	TGTGCCAGCAGTGGGACAGGGTGGACAGAGACCCAGTACTTC	CASSGTGWTETQYF
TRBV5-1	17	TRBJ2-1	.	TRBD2	TGCGCCAGCAGCTTAGGTCTGCGGGAGTATAAATGGAATGAGCAGTTCTTC	CASSLGLREYKWNEQFF
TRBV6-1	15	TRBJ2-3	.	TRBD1	TGTGCCAGCAGTTCGAAGACAGGGCGGGCAGATACGCAGTATTTT	CASSSKTGRADTQYF
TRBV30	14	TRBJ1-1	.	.	TGTGCCTGGGCTAGGGGGGCGCCTGGCACTGAAGCTTTCTTT	CAWARGAPGTEAFF
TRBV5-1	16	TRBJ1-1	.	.	TGCGCCAGCAGCTTGGTTGGCCCCAGGGTGAACACTGAAGCTTTCTTT	CASSLVGPRVNTEAFF
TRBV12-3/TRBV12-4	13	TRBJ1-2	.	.	TGTGCCAGCAGTTGGACCACTAACTATGGCTACACCTTC	CASSWTTNYGYTF
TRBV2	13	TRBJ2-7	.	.	TGTGCCAGCAGTGAGTTGGGGGGTAGCGAGCAGTACTTC	CASSELGGSEQYF
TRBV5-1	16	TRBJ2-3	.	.	TGCGCCAGCAGCTCGGGTTTTGGGGTTCCCACAGATACGCAGTATTTT	CASSSGFGVPTDTQYF
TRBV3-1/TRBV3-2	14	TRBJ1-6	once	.	TGTGCCAGCAGGCAAACATTTTATAATTCACCCCTCCACTTT	CASRQTFYNSPLHF
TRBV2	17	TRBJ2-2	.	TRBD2	TGTGCCAGCAGGACCGGACTAGCGGGAGGAGAAACCGGGGAGCTGTTTTTT	CASRTGLAGGETGELFF
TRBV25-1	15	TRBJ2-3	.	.	TGTGCCAGCAGTGAATTCGCCAGGGGGGCTGATACGCAGTATTTT	CASSEFARGADTQYF
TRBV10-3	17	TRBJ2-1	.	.	TGTGCCATCAGTACCGTAGTTGTGGGAGGCACCTACAATGAGCAGTTCTTC	CAISTVVVGGTYNEQFF
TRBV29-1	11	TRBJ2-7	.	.	TGCAGCGTACAGGAGGCCTACGAGCAGTACTTC	CSVQEAYEQYF
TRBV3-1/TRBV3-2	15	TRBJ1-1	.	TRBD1	TGTGCCAGCAGCCAACTGGGACAGCCTTTCACTGAAGCTTTCTTT	CASSQLGQPFTEAFF
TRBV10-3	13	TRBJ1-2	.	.	TGTGCCACCAGGGACACCGAACACTATGGCTACACCTTC	CATRDTEHYGYTF
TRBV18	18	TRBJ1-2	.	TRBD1	TGTGCCAGCTCACCGTACGCCGGGACAGGGGAAGTAGTCTATGGCTACACCTTC	CASSPYAGTGEVVYGYTF
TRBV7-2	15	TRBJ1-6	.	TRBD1	TGTGCCAGCAGCTGGGGACAGGGGATGGGGTCACCCCTCCACTTT	CASSWGQGMGSPLHF
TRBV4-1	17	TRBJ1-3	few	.	TGCGCCAGCAGCCAAGGCGGCGGGGGGGGCTCTGGAAACACCATATATTTT	CASSQGGGGGSGNTIYF
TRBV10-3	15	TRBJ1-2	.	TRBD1	TGTGCCATCAGTGAGTCGACAGGGTCTAACTATGGCTACACCTTC	CAISESTGSNYGYTF
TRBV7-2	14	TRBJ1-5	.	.	TGTGCCAGCAGCTTATGGGATGGCAATCAGCCCCAGCATTTT	CASSLWDGNQPQHF
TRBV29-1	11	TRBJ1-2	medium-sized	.	TGCAGCGTTGTAACAGCAACGGGCTACACCTTC	CSVVTATGYTF
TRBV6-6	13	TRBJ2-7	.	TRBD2	TGTGCCAGCAGGCTAGCGGGGGGGCCCGAGCAGTACTTC	CASRLAGGPEQYF
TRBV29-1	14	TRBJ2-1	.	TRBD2	TGCAGCGCTACGACTAGCGGGACCTACAATGAGCAGTTCTTC	CSATTSGTYNEQFF